The 9 T cell receptor beta chains below were found in one sample sequenced in a study of OX40 agonist ivuxolimab in advanced cancers. The method was immunoSEQ multiplex PCR; TCRdb's version includes in-frame clones alone and lacks a portion of them. The table lists tens of thousands of clones, 85% to 90% of them singletons. The source material was CD4+ or CD8+ T cells sorted from blood, sampled in a trial of the OX40 agonist ivuxolimab. The receptors here all came from an adult with an advanced solid tumor such as melanoma, head and neck, liver or kidney cancer.

The chain is built from TRBV7-3 and TRBJ2-3; 8 bases are a match to TRBD1. The ends lost 5 bases at V and 3 bases at J; junction bases unmatched: 7. Germline CDR1 reads SGHTA; CDR2 reads FQGTGA. This CDR3 spans 15 amino acids. CDR3 nucleotides: TGTGCCAGCAGCATGGTCGGACAGGGAACAGATACGCAGTATTTT. This sequence encodes CASSMVGQGTDTQYF.

The J gene is TRBJ2-5, the V gene TRBV2; TRBD2 matches at 7 bases. Germline V CDR1 and CDR2: SNHLY, FYNNEI. Trimming cost V 7 bases and J 4 bases; bases outside gene matches: 6. There are 13 residues in the CDR3. In nucleotides, the CDR3 is TGTGCCAGCATACTAGCGTCTGGAGAGACCCAGTACTTC. The encoded protein is CASILASGETQYF.

This clone was found once. The chain uses TRBV27 and TRBJ2-7; D is unresolved. V was clipped by 1 base and J by 7 bases, with 14 bases between them. Per the germline V gene, CDR1 is MNHEY and CDR2 is SMNVEV (reference sequence). There are 14 residues in the CDR3. The CDR3 protein is CASSLFRTAVEQYF. Written as DNA, the CDR3 is TGTGCCAGCAGTTTATTCCGGACGGCAGTGGAGCAGTACTTC.

As regards this clone: The junction shows a germline mismatch at one end, possibly a read error. This chain joins TRBV7-2 and TRBJ1-2; tentative D call: TRBD1 (6 bases). The CDR3 is made up of 13 amino acids. Germline loops: CDR1 SGHTA, CDR2 FQGNSA. The CDR3 protein is CASSPDSYYGYTF. CDR3 DNA: TGTGCCAGCAGCCCGGACAGTTACTACGGCTACACCTTC.

This clone qualifies as medium-sized. The rearrangement joins TRBV6-4 to TRBJ2-1; TRBD1 might be the D (6 bases). V lost 0 bases and J lost 1, with 10 bases in between. There are 16 residues in the CDR3. From germline, CDR1 is MRHNA and CDR2 SNTAGT. CDR3 nucleotide sequence: TGTGCCAGCAGTGACTCGCACAGGGTATCCTACAATGAGCAGTTCTTC. Translated: CASSDSHRVSYNEQFF.

The chain combines TRBV5-1 with TRBJ2-1, with D perhaps TRBD2 (6 bases). Germline V gene data show CDR1 as SGHRS and CDR2 as YFSETQ. Trimming removed 0 bases from V and 6 bases from J, with 10 bases in between. This CDR3 region has 14 residues. The CDR3 nucleotides read TGCGCCAGCAGCTTGGTTGCCGGGAGCAATGAGCAGTTCTTC. This sequence encodes CASSLVAGSNEQFF.

The chain recombines TRBV13 with TRBJ2-5; 7 nucleotides align to TRBD1. The DNA end lines up better with TRBJ2-7; the J call may be wrong. The CDR3 covers 14 residues. CDR1 and CDR2 (germline): PRHDT, FYEKMQ (reference sequence). The DNA for the CDR3 is TGTGCCAGCAGCTTGAGTGACAGGGTCTACGAGCAGTACTTC. It specifies CASSLSDRVYEQYF.

This chain connects TRBV27 to TRBJ1-1, with D uncertain. This CDR3 comprises 13 residues. CDR1 and CDR2 from the germline V gene are MNHEY and SMNVEV (reference sequence). The V gene lost 3 bases and the J gene lost 2 bases, with 7 bases spanning the gap. The CDR3 protein is CASSFYENTEAFF. The CDR3 DNA follows: TGTGCCAGCAGTTTCTACGAAAACACTGAAGCTTTCTTT.

CDR3: CASCLRWTGLGRLFF. The CDR3 bases are TGTGCCAGCTGCCTTCGATGGACAGGGCTCGGGAGGCTGTTCTTC. This sequence joins TRBV11-1 and TRBJ2-1; perhaps TRBD1 as D (8 bases). With 8 bases removed from V and 15 bases from J, the gap between germline ends came to 29 bases. This CDR3 comprises 15 residues. The V gene's germline CDR1 is SGHAT and CDR2 FQDESV (reference sequence).